These T cell receptor beta chains were read from a single sample in a study of spatial heterogeneity in lung cancer. TCRdb processed the 5' RACE reads anew with MiXCR; each CDR3 protein has one entry. The table records about 52,000 distinct CDR3 sequences, around 7% of them present only once. Specimen: PBMCs, collected at follow-up. These TCRs come from a female donor with early-stage non-small cell lung cancer. Each CDR3 is given with its conserved first and last residue. Each record gives: V gene, clone size, J gene, D gene, CDR3 protein, CDR3 DNA. D genes are given only for firm matches. Only some rows state a clone size, as once, few, many or a class for expanded clones.

>TRBV6-2/TRBV6-3|few|TRBJ2-7|NA
CASSYPFYEQYF
TGTGCCAGCAGTTACCCGTTCTACGAGCAGTACTTC
>TRBV3-1|once|TRBJ1-1|NA
CASSQVVGATEAFF
TGTGCCAGCAGCCAAGTTGTCGGGGCCACTGAAGCTTTCTTT
>TRBV5-1|many|TRBJ1-6|NA
CASSLEQGWALHF
TGCGCCAGCAGCTTGGAGCAGGGGTGGGCCCTCCACTTT
>TRBV30|many|TRBJ2-3|NA
CAWSVSPDTQYF
TGTGCCTGGAGTGTATCCCCAGATACGCAGTATTTT
>TRBV29-1|NA|TRBJ1-2|TRBD1
CSATRQGAVYGYTF
TGCAGCGCCACTAGACAGGGTGCCGTCTATGGCTACACCTTC
>TRBV7-9|many|TRBJ1-5|NA
CASSFIDMVGHHQPQHF
TGTGCCAGCAGCTTCATTGACATGGTTGGGCATCATCAGCCCCAGCATTTT
>TRBV23-1|many|TRBJ2-3|TRBD1
CASSAGTGIEDTQYF
TGCGCCAGCAGTGCCGGGACAGGGATTGAGGATACGCAGTATTTT
>TRBV20-1|NA|TRBJ2-7|NA
CSAAPGGAYEQYF
TGCAGTGCGGCCCCCGGCGGAGCCTACGAGCAGTACTTC
>TRBV20-1|NA|TRBJ2-3|TRBD1
CSARDDRGDTQYF
TGCAGTGCTAGAGACGACAGGGGAGATACGCAGTATTTT
>TRBV20-1|NA|TRBJ2-1|NA
CSARAGGNSYNEQFF
TGCAGTGCTAGAGCAGGGGGGAATTCCTACAATGAGCAGTTCTTC
>TRBV18|NA|TRBJ2-5|TRBD1
CASSPLVRQGNVPQETQYF
TGTGCCAGCTCACCACTTGTCAGACAGGGCAACGTCCCACAAGAGACCCAGTACTTC
>TRBV10-3|many|TRBJ2-5|TRBD2
CAIGGGWETQYF
TGTGCCATCGGCGGGGGATGGGAGACCCAGTACTTC
>TRBV11-2|few|TRBJ2-1|NA
CASSPDRGEMQFF
TGTGCCAGCAGCCCGGACAGAGGGGAGATGCAGTTCTTC
>TRBV12-3/TRBV12-4|few|TRBJ1-3|NA
CASSFSTGGNTIYF
TGTGCCAGCAGTTTCTCTACGGGGGGAAACACCATATATTTT
>TRBV4-3|many|TRBJ2-5|TRBD2
CASSHGYAGGQETQYF
TGCGCCAGCAGCCATGGTTACGCGGGGGGGCAAGAGACCCAGTACTTC
>TRBV7-2|NA|TRBJ2-1|TRBD2
CASSPNGAGGRNEQFF
TGTGCCAGCAGCCCTAACGGGGCGGGGGGGCGGAATGAGCAGTTCTTC
>TRBV5-1|many|TRBJ2-2|NA
CASSLGQGINTGELFF
TGCGCCAGCAGCTTGGGTCAGGGGATTAACACCGGGGAGCTGTTTTTT
>TRBV3-1|few|TRBJ1-2|NA
CASSQGQSPYGYTF
TGTGCCAGCAGCCAAGGACAGAGCCCCTATGGCTACACCTTC
>TRBV5-6|many|TRBJ2-7|NA
CASSDYSRVHEQYF
TGTGCCAGCAGCGACTACTCCCGGGTGCACGAGCAGTACTTC
>TRBV20-1|many|TRBJ2-5|TRBD2
CSAALAGQETQYF
TGCAGTGCTGCACTAGCGGGCCAAGAGACCCAGTACTTC
>TRBV7-6|NA|TRBJ1-2|TRBD1
CASSFRQGTGYTF
TGTGCCAGCAGCTTCCGACAGGGGACTGGCTACACCTTC
>TRBV7-9|many|TRBJ2-2|TRBD2
CASSSVVRLAGSTGELFF
TGTGCCAGCAGCTCCGTAGTTAGACTAGCGGGGTCCACCGGGGAGCTGTTTTTT
>TRBV5-1|few|TRBJ2-3|NA
CASSLGTFVDTQYF
TGCGCCAGCAGCTTGGGGACATTCGTCGATACGCAGTATTTT
>TRBV6-2/TRBV6-3|many|TRBJ2-1|TRBD2
CASSYQRGVEQFF
TGTGCCAGCAGTTACCAGCGGGGGGTTGAGCAGTTCTTC
>TRBV28|many|TRBJ1-2|NA
CASSLYGGTNYGYTF
TGTGCCAGCAGTTTATATGGGGGGACTAACTATGGCTACACCTTC
>TRBV4-2|many|TRBJ2-1|TRBD1
CASSRAGTGLYNEQFF
TGTGCCAGCAGCCGAGCCGGGACAGGGCTATACAATGAGCAGTTCTTC
>TRBV29-1|few|TRBJ1-6|NA
CSVGAGNSPLHF
TGCAGCGTTGGGGCAGGGAATTCACCCCTCCACTTT
>TRBV18|few|TRBJ2-1|TRBD2
CASSPAVAGGYEQFF
TGTGCCAGCTCACCTGCGGTAGCGGGGGGCTATGAGCAGTTCTTC
>TRBV5-1|NA|TRBJ1-1|TRBD1
CVSSPGGENTEAFF
TGCGTCAGCAGCCCAGGGGGCGAGAACACTGAAGCTTTCTTT
>TRBV29-1|many|TRBJ1-1|NA
CSASGSFSNTEAFF
TGCAGCGCCTCAGGTTCGTTTTCGAACACTGAAGCTTTCTTT
>TRBV20-1|many|TRBJ2-2|NA
CSGRRGAGELFF
TGCAGTGGGAGGCGGGGCGCCGGGGAGCTGTTTTTT
>TRBV15|many|TRBJ2-7|NA
CATSRGWGELIPPYEQYF
TGTGCCACCAGCAGAGGTTGGGGGGAACTCATTCCCCCCTACGAGCAGTACTTC
>TRBV5-6|many|TRBJ1-5|NA
CASSLGGAGPQHF
TGTGCCAGCAGCTTGGGAGGAGCCGGGCCCCAGCATTTT
>TRBV20-1|many|TRBJ2-2|TRBD1
CSAWTGSNPGELFF
TGCAGTGCTTGGACAGGGTCAAACCCCGGGGAGCTGTTTTTT
>TRBV12-3/TRBV12-4|many|TRBJ1-4|NA
CASSLFREQGEKLFF
TGTGCCAGCAGCCTTTTCAGGGAACAGGGAGAAAAACTGTTTTTT
>TRBV12-3/TRBV12-4|many|TRBJ2-5|NA
CASRTDPEKTQYF
TGTGCCAGCAGGACGGACCCGGAAAAGACCCAGTACTTC
>TRBV7-2|NA|TRBJ1-4|NA
CASSLMGRVNEKLFF
TGTGCCAGCAGCTTAATGGGACGGGTTAATGAAAAACTGTTTTTT
>TRBV11-2|many|TRBJ2-2|TRBD2
CASSPIAGTGELFF
TGTGCCAGCAGTCCGATAGCGGGCACCGGGGAGCTGTTTTTT
>TRBV7-2|NA|TRBJ2-3|NA
CASTRGADTQYF
TGTGCCAGCACGAGGGGGGCAGATACGCAGTATTTT
>TRBV5-5|many|TRBJ2-5|NA
CASSLGAVSRVQETQYF
TGTGCCAGCAGCTTGGGAGCCGTCAGCAGGGTCCAAGAGACCCAGTACTTC
>TRBV9|NA|TRBJ2-3|NA
CASSLRASSTDTQYF
TGTGCCAGCAGCCTCCGAGCATCTAGCACAGATACGCAGTATTTT
>TRBV27|many|TRBJ1-3|NA
CASSRVSSGNTIYF
TGTGCCAGCAGTCGGGTCAGCTCTGGAAACACCATATATTTT
>TRBV2|many|TRBJ1-1|NA
CASSEYQGYTEAFF
TGTGCCAGCAGTGAATATCAGGGGTACACTGAAGCTTTCTTT
>TRBV7-9|few|TRBJ1-4|NA
CASSQRQSNEKLFF
TGTGCCAGCAGCCAAAGACAGAGTAATGAAAAACTGTTTTTT
>TRBV28|many|TRBJ1-1|TRBD1
CASSAPGGSDTEAFF
TGTGCCAGCAGTGCACCAGGGGGCTCAGACACTGAAGCTTTCTTT
>TRBV7-2|many|TRBJ2-7|TRBD2
CASSFGTSGTYEQYF
TGTGCCAGCAGCTTCGGGACTAGCGGGACCTACGAGCAGTACTTC
>TRBV20-1|many|TRBJ2-3|TRBD2
CSARDPQRGGTDTQYF
TGCAGTGCTAGAGATCCGCAACGGGGGGGAACAGATACGCAGTATTTT
>TRBV28|many|TRBJ2-7|NA
CASSRSGTRYEQYF
TGTGCCAGCAGCCGATCCGGGACAAGATACGAGCAGTACTTC
>TRBV18|many|TRBJ1-2|TRBD1
CASSGTARNGYTF
TGTGCCAGCTCCGGGACAGCGAGAAATGGCTACACCTTC
>TRBV7-9|NA|TRBJ2-1|NA
CASSSRQVSSYNEQFF
TGTGCCAGCAGCTCCCGACAGGTTTCCTCCTACAATGAGCAGTTCTTC
>TRBV4-1|many|TRBJ2-1|NA
CASSPGTVPYNEQFF
TGCGCCAGCAGCCCTGGGACGGTCCCCTACAATGAGCAGTTCTTC
>TRBV2|many|TRBJ2-4|NA
CAIRGLAKNIQYF
TGTGCCATCAGAGGATTAGCCAAAAACATTCAGTACTTC
>TRBV18|many|TRBJ1-2|NA
CASSPTDEPTNYGYTF
TGTGCCAGCTCACCAACGGACGAGCCTACTAACTATGGCTACACCTTC